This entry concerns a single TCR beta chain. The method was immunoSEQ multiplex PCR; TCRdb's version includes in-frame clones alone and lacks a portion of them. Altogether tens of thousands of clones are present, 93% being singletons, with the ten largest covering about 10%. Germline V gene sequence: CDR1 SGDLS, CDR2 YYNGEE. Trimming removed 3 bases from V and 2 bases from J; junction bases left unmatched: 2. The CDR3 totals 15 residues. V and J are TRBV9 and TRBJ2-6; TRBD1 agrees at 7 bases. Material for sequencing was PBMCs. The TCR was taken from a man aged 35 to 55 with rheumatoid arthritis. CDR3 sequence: CASSAGTAGANVLTF. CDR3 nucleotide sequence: TGTGCCAGCAGCGCGGGGACAGCTGGGGCCAACGTCCTGACTTTC.